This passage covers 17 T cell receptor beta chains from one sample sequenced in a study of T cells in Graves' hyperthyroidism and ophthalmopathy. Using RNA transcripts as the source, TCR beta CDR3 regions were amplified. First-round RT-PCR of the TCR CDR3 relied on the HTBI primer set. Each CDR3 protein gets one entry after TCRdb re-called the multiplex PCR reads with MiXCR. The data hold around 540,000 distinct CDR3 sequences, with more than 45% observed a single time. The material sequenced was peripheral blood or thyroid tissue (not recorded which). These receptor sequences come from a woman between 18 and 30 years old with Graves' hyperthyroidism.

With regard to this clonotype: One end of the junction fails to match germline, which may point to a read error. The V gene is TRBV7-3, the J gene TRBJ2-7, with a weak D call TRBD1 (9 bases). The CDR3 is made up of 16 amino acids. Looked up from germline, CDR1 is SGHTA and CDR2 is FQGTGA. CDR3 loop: CASSLGGDRASYEQYF. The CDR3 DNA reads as TGCGCCAGCAGCCTCGGGGGGGACAGGGCGTCCTACGAGCAGTACTTC.

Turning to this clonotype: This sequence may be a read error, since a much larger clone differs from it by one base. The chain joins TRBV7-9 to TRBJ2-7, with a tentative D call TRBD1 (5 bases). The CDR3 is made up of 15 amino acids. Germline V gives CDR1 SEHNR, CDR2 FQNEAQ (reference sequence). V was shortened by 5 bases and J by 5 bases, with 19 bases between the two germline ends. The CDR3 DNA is TGTGCCAGCAGCCCACCGGAGACCAGGGATCACGAGCAGTACTTC. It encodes CASSPPETRDHEQYF.

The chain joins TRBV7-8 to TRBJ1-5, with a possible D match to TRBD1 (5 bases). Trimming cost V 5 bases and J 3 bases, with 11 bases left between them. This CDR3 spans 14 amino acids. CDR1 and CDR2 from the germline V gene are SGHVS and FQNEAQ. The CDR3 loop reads CASSVARANQPQHF. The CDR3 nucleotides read TGTGCCAGCAGCGTCGCCAGGGCCAATCAGCCCCAGCATTTT.

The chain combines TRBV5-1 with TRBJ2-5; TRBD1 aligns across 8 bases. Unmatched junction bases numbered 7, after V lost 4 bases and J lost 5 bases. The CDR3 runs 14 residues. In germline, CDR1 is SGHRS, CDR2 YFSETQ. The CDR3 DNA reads TGCGCCAGCAGCATAGACAGGGGTTCCGAGACCCAGTACTTC. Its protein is CASSIDRGSETQYF.

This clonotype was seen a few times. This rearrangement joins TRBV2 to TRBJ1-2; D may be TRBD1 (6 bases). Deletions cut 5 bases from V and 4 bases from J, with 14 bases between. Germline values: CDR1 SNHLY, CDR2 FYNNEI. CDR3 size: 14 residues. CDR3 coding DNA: TGTGCCAGCAGTCTTGCCCGGGACACCTATGGCTACACCTTC. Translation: CASSLARDTYGYTF.

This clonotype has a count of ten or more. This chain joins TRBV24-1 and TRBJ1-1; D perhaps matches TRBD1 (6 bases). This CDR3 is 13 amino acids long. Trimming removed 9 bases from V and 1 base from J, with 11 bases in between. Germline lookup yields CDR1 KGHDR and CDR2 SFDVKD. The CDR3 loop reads CATEDSRNTEAFF. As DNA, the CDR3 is TGTGCCACCGAGGACAGCCGGAACACTGAAGCTTTCTTT.

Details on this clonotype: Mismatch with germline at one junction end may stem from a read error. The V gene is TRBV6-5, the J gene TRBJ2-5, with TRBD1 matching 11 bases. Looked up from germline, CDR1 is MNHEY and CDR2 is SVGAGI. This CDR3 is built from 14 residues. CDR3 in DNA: TGTGCCAGCAGTTGGACAGGGGGCCAAGGGACCCAGTACTTC. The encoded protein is CASSWTGGQGTQYF.

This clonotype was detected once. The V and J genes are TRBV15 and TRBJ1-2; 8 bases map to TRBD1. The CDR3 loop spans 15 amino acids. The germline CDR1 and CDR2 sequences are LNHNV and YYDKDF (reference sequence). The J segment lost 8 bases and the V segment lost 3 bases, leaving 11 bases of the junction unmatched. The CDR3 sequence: CATSSYQAGGRGYTF. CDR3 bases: TGTGCCACCAGCAGTTACCAGGCAGGGGGCCGGGGCTACACCTTC. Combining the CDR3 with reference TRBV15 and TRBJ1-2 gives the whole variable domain DAMVIQNPRYQVTQFGKPVTLSCSQTLNHNVMYWYQQKSSQAPKLLFHYYDKDFNNEADTPDNFQSRRPNTSFCFLDIRSPGLGDTAMYLCATSSYQAGGRGYTFGSGTRLTVV.

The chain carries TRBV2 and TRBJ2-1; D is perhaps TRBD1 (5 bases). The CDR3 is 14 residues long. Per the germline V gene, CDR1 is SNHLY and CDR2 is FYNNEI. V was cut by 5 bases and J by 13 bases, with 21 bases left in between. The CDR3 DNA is TGTGCCAGCAGTAAACAGGAGCTCAAAAACATTCAGTTCTTC. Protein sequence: CASSKQELKNIQFF.

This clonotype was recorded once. The CDR3: CASSYSPGQSMEQYF. CDR3 DNA: TGTGCCAGCAGTTACTCCCCGGGACAGTCGATGGAGCAGTACTTC. The rearrangement links TRBV7-2 to TRBJ2-7; TRBD1 agrees at 7 bases. Germline CDR1 SGHTA, CDR2 FQGNSA. The V and J ends lost 6 bases and 7 bases, in that order; junction bases with no gene match: 15. This CDR3 contains 15 residues.

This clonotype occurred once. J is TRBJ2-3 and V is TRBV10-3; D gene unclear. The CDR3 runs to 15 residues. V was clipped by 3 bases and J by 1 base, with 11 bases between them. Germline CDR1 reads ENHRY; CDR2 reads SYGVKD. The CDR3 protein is CAISDGSAGTDTQYF. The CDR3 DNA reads TGTGCCATCAGTGATGGATCGGCGGGCACAGATACGCAGTATTTT.

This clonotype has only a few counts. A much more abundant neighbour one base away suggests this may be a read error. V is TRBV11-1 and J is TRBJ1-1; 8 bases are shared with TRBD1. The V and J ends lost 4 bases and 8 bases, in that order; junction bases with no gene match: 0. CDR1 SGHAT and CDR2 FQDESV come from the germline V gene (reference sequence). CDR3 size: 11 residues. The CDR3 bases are TGTGCCAGCAGCTGGGACAGGGAAGCTTTCTTT. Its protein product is CASSWDREAFF.

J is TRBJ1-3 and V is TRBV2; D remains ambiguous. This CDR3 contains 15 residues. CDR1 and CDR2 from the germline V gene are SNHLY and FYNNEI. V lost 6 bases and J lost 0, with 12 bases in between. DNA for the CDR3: TGTGCCAGCAGCGTCTCGGCGGCCTCTGGAAACACCATATATTTT. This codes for CASSVSAASGNTIYF.

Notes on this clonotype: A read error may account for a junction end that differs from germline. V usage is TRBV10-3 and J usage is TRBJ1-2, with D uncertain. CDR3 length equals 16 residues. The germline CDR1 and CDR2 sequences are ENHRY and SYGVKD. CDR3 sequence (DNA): TGTGCCAGCAGTCAAACCCACAGCGGGCCAGGATATGGCTACACCTTC. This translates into CASSQTHSGPGYGYTF.

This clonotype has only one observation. The DNA for the CDR3 is TGTGCCAGCAGTGTCGACAGGGAACCCTACGAGCAGTACTTC. Protein: CASSVDREPYEQYF. The genes are TRBV2 and TRBJ2-7; TRBD1 aligns across 7 bases. The length of the CDR3 is 14 residues. Germline V gene data show CDR1 as SNHLY and CDR2 as FYNNEI. V was clipped by 4 bases and J by 2 bases; unmatched bases: 5.

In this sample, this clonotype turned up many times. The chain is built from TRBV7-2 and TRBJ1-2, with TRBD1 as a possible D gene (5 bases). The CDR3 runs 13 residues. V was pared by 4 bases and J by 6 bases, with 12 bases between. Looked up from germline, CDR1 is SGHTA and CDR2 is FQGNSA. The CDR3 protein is CASSSPWGDGYTF. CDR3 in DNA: TGTGCCAGCAGCTCGCCTTGGGGGGATGGCTACACCTTC.

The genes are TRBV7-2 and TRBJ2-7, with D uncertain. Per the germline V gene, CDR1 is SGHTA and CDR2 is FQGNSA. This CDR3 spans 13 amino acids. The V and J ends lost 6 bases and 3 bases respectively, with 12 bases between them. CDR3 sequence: CASSSPDGYEQYF. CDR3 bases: TGTGCCAGCAGTTCACCCGACGGCTACGAGCAGTACTTC.